Below, one T cell receptor (beta chain) is given with its context. The antigen it binds to is not known. Nothing much larger sits one base from this clone, and base qualities are not available. These data originate in a study of shared clonotypes between healthy human individuals (dated by TCRdb to 2020 to 2022). Background for the entire study: A couple of women and a few men aged 18 to 49 years were included in the cohort. For each donor, three plates each were used for CD4 naive and CD4 memory, two plates were used for CD8 naive, and one plate was used for CD8 memory. Different laboratories and diverse techniques were used to prepare libraries and sequence TCR repertoires, to increase sequencing depth and limit assay-specific biases. To estimate repertoire size and how much clonotype sharing occurs between individuals, the study deeply sequenced the blood TCR repertoires of about 5 healthy adults. Leukapheresis yielded between about 0.9 and 9 billion PBMCs per donor. The paper's findings and limits, for the study overall: The small number of donors limited the genetic and exposure-history diversity represented. About 5% of naive CD4, around 3.6% of naive CD8, about 2.5% of memory CD4, and 0.35% to 0.5% of memory CD8 clonotypes were shared across several donors. Sampling was limited to blood, and TCR repertoires in tissue likely differ from TCR repertoires in blood. Rarefaction of sorted-subset datasets indicated incomplete sequencing despite the large sequencing depth. Based on pairwise subsampling, the degree of clonotype sharing among donors was expected to be affected by sequencing depth. Larger estimated clonotype richness was generally found for naive subsets than for memory subsets. Compared with non-shared clonotypes, clonotypes shared by all four sorted-subset donors had higher generation probabilities.

Using the deep immunoSEQ assay, multiplex PCR amplified TCR CDR3 regions from genomic DNA. Extracted genomic DNA from each cell subset was spread evenly across all wells of several immunoSEQ 96-well plates, with each plate serving as a replicate. Each replicate PCR for sorted subsets received about 0.2 ug genomic DNA, equal to roughly 30,000 T cell genomes. Purified libraries were measured with a Qubit 3.0 fluorometer, size-checked on a Bioanalyzer 2100, and measured again with the KAPA Library Quantification kit. A separate single-read 150-cycle Illumina NextSeq 550 flow cell was used to sequence each immunoSEQ 96-well plate. On the authors' methods: Because the immunoSEQ output included only junctional sequences and no quality scores, the filtering could not be the same as the filtering used for full-length reads. To assign V/J genes and CDR3, sequences were annotated against IMGT germline references using PyIR, a Python wrapper for IgBLAST v1.9. Reads were removed for weak V/J assignments (E-value above 1e-6), missing CDR3, stop codons, out-of-frame junctions, or ambiguous translated residues. V3J clonotypes were defined by identical inferred V gene, J gene, and CDR3 amino acid sequence. Percentage overlap between repertoires was computed as shared unique clonotypes divided by the size of the smaller repertoire. RTK rarefaction, the Chao1 estimator, and Recon v2.1 estimates of unobserved clonotypes were used to assess repertoire richness. For all TCRbeta clonotypes obtained by the gDNA method from several donors, generation probabilities were computed with OLGA. The source is immuneACCESS, and TCRdb retained only in-frame sequences with V and J called. Part of the clones is not carried over; for the studies checked, unresolved V genes explain less than half of this, and the remainder is unexplained. For V, J and clone size, that table is used; D and trimming come from the DNA. Recorded for this sample are roughly 810,000 clones; about 96% of them occurred a single time. The top ten hold under 0.3% of the sample.

CD8 naive samples were CD45RO-negative cells positively selected for CCR7, giving a CD45RA+CCR7+ population that excluded TemRA cells. The donors were healthy, HIV-negative adults with no recently reported acute infections or vaccinations. Every donor was a Caucasian adult living in Nashville, Tennessee, USA. Blood was obtained by leukapheresis, after which PBMCs were separated by Ficoll-Histopaque density gradient centrifugation and cryopreserved in liquid nitrogen vapor phase. Analytical flow cytometry was used to check the purity and quantity of every magnetically sorted T cell population. Genomic DNA was isolated from each sorted fraction and quantified by UV absorbance on a Nanodrop 2000c. V and J are truncated by 5 bases and 6 bases respectively, leaving an intervening sequence of 14 bases. In the germline V gene (reference sequence), CDR1 corresponds to MNHEY and CDR2 to SMNVEV. From the cysteine through the phenylalanine, the CDR3 covers 13 amino acids. The CDR3 DNA has 39 bases and is translated from base 1.

The V and J segments used are TRBV27 and TRBJ2-7, with a tentative D gene TRBD1 over 6 matching bases. This receptor was identified in a young man in good health. Specimen: naive CD8+ T cells sorted from blood. According to the study, the label for this sample's cell subset or site signals: CD45RA+CCR7+. The sequenced DNA: TGTGCCAGCAGTCCATGGACAGCAACCGAGCAGTACTTC. Translated, this is CASSPWTATEQYF.